The clone carrying this T cell receptor beta chain was seen at least ten times. One entry per CDR3 protein results from TCRdb running MiXCR on the RT-PCR reads. The data contain about 680,000 distinct CDR3 sequences, 12% to 15% of them singletons. This CDR3 region has 16 residues. The germline V gene encodes CDR1 SGHTA and CDR2 FQGNSA. The V end lost 2 bases, the J end lost 4 bases, and 16 bases lay between the germline ends. The V gene is TRBV7-2, the J gene TRBJ2-3; a weak D match, TRBD1 (6 bases). The TCR sequence derives from a female donor in good health, serving as a healthy control. The sample taken for sequencing was memory CD4+ T cells from blood. CDR3 coding DNA: TGTGCCAGCAGCTTAATTACCCGTTGGGGGCCAGATACGCAGTATTTT. It encodes CASSLITRWGPDTQYF.